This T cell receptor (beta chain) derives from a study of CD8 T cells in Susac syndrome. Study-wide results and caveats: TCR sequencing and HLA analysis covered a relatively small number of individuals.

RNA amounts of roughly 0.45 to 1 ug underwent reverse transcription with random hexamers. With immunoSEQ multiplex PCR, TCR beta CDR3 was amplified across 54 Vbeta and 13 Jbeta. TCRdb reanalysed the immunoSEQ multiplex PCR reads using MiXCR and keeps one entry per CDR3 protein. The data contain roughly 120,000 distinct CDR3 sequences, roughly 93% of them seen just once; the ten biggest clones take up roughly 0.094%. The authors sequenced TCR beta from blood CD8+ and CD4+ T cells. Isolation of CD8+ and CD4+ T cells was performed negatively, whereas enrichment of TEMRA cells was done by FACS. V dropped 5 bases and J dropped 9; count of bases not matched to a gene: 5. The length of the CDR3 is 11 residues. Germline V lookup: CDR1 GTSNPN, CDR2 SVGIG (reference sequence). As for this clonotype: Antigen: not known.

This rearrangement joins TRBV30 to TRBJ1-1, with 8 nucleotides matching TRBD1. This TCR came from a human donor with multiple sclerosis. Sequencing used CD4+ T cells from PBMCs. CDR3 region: CAWAGTGKAFF. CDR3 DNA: TGTGCCTGGGCCGGGACAGGCAAAGCTTTCTTT.